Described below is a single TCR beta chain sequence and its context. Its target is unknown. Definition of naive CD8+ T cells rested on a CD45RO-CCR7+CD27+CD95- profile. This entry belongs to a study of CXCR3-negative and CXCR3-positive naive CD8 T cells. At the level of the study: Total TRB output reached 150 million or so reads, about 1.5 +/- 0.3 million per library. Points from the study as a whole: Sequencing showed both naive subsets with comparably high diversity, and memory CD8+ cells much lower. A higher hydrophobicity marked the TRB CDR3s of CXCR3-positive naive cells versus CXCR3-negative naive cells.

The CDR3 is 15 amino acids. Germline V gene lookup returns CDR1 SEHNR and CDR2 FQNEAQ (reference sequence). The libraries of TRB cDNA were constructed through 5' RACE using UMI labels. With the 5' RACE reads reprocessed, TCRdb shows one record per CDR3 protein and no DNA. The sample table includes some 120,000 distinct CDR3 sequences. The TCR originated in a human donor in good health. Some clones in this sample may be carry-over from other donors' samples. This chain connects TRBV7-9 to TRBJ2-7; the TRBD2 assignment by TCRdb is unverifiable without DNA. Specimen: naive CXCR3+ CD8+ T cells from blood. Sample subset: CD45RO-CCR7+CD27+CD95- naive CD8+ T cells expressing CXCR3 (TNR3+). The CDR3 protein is CASSLVLAAAYEQYF.